One sample yielded the 18 T cell receptor beta chains listed below, sequenced in a study of metastatic and nonmetastatic thyroid tumors. Thyroid surgery had not been preceded by any treatment in any patient. TCRdb reprocessed the PCR reads using MiXCR. The table records tens of thousands of clones, roughly a sixth of them present only once. The sample comprised blood. The receptors originated from a female donor with papillary thyroid cancer or a benign thyroid nodule (not recorded which). Some clones in this sample may be carry-over from other donors' samples.

This clone was counted many times. This rearrangement joins TRBV2 to TRBJ2-7; the D gene is possibly TRBD1 (7 bases). CDR3 length: 12 residues. Germline values: CDR1 SNHLY, CDR2 FYNNEI. Trimming shortened V by 8 bases and J by 2 bases, and 10 bases separated the two germline ends. The chain's CDR3 is CASGGTAYEQYF. The CDR3 DNA follows: TGTGCCAGCGGAGGGACAGCCTACGAGCAGTACTTC.

This clone occurred a few times. V gene TRBV6-2 or TRBV6-3 combines with J gene TRBJ1-2; 9 bases fit TRBD1. Losses at the gene ends were 9 bases for V and 8 bases for J; bases not matched to a gene: 13. This CDR3 has 14 residues. The V gene's germline CDR1 is MNHEY and CDR2 SVGEGT. For the CDR3, the DNA is TGTGCCAGTAGTAGGGAGACAGGGGGTCTCGGCTACACCTTC. Translation gives CASSRETGGLGYTF.

V usage is TRBV9 and J usage is TRBJ2-7; TRBD1 might be the D (6 bases). The CDR3 length is 15 residues. Germline V gene sequence: CDR1 SGDLS, CDR2 YYNGEE. Trimming took 0 bases from V and 5 from J, leaving 15 bases between them. Here the CDR3 DNA reads TGTGCCAGCAGCGTAGCACACAGGGTACTGGACGAGCAGTACTTC. It encodes CASSVAHRVLDEQYF.

The V gene is TRBV5-1, the J gene TRBJ2-7, with D possibly being TRBD1 (6 bases). The CDR3 spans 13 residues. The germline CDR1 and CDR2 sequences are SGHRS and YFSETQ. V lost 5 bases to trimming and J lost 5 bases, with 14 bases between them. The CDR3 spells CASRHNRAHEQYF. The CDR3 nucleotides are TGCGCCAGCAGACATAACAGGGCACACGAGCAGTACTTC.

Sample share makes this clone medium-sized (0.01 to 0.1%). V gene TRBV6-2 or TRBV6-3 combines with J gene TRBJ2-7, with a weak D call TRBD2 (5 bases). Per the germline V gene, CDR1 is MNHEY and CDR2 is SVGEGT. The CDR3 loop spans 11 amino acids. V dropped 11 bases and J dropped 2 bases, with 10 bases sitting between them. CDR3 sequence reads: CASSRTYEQYF. The CDR3 DNA sequence: TGTGCCTCTAGCAGAACCTACGAGCAGTACTTC.

This clone has a count of ten or more. The genes are TRBV4-1 and TRBJ2-1; 10 nucleotides line up with TRBD2. CDR3 length equals 20 residues. The J segment lost 5 bases and the V segment lost 4 bases, leaving 20 bases of the junction unmatched. Germline values: CDR1 MGHRA, CDR2 YSYEKL. This CDR3 reads CASSPFPGGAGGPGDNEQFF. DNA for the CDR3: TGCGCCAGCAGCCCCTTTCCTGGGGGAGCGGGAGGGCCTGGGGACAATGAGCAGTTCTTC.

V and J are TRBV7-6 and TRBJ2-1, with D perhaps TRBD1 or TRBD2 (5 bases each). V was cut by 4 bases and J by 6 bases, with 22 bases left in between. CDR1 SGHVS and CDR2 FNYEAQ come from the germline V gene. This CDR3 is built from 17 residues. The CDR3 loop is CASSSRGNRNSGNEQFF. CDR3 nucleotide sequence: TGTGCCAGCAGCTCGAGGGGCAATAGAAACTCAGGCAATGAGCAGTTCTTC.

This clone was recorded many times. J is TRBJ1-5 and V is TRBV19; TRBD1 is a possible D gene (6 bases). The V gene lost 2 bases and the J gene lost 6 bases, with 23 bases spanning the gap. This CDR3 is 18 amino acids long. CDR1 LNHDA and CDR2 SQIVND come from the germline V gene (reference sequence). In DNA form, the CDR3 reads TGTGCCAGTAGTATATCTCCGGACAAAACAGGGTATCGTCAGCCCCAGCATTTT. Translated: CASSISPDKTGYRQPQHF. Based on the CDR3 plus reference TRBV19 and TRBJ1-5, the full variable domain is DGGITQSPKYLFRKEGQNVTLSCEQNLNHDAMYWYRQDPGQGLRLIYYSQIVNDFQKGDIAEGYSVSREKKESFPLTVTSAQKNPTAFYLCASSISPDKTGYRQPQHFGDGTRLSIL.

Concerning this clone: This may come from a read error, since a much larger clone is one base off. The rearrangement joins TRBV5-5 to TRBJ2-5; 12 positions agree with TRBD2. The CDR3 sequence is 15 residues long. Germline V gene sequence: CDR1 SGHKS, CDR2 YYEKEE (reference sequence). CDR3 residues: CASSLTSGRQETHYF. CDR3 sequence (DNA): TGTGCCAGCAGCTTGACTAGCGGGAGGCAAGAGACCCATTACTTC.

This clone was seen repeatedly, ten times or more. The chain recombines TRBV11-2 with TRBJ2-5; D might be TRBD1 or TRBD2, each matching 5 bases. This CDR3 comprises 14 residues. The V end lost 5 bases, the J end lost 1 base, and 11 bases lay between the germline ends. CDR1 is SGHAT, CDR2 FQNNGV, per germline. In DNA form, the CDR3 reads TGTGCCAGCAGCCGGGGCCTTCTCCAAGAGACCCAGTACTTC. The encoded protein is CASSRGLLQETQYF.

This clone was seen at least ten times. A much larger clone differs by one base, so this may be a read error. DNA for the CDR3: TGTGCCAGCAGCCCGGAGGTGACAGGGGGGAATGAGCAGTTCTTC. Its translation is CASSPEVTGGNEQFF. The rearrangement links TRBV28 to TRBJ2-1; TRBD1 aligns across 9 bases. V gave up 6 bases and J gave up 7 bases; unmatched junction bases: 10. The CDR3 sequence is 15 residues long. In germline, CDR1 is MDHEN, CDR2 SYDVKM.

The rearrangement links TRBV30 to TRBJ1-5; TRBD1 might be the D (5 bases). The CDR3 extends over 13 amino acids. Trimming left V 0 bases short and J 7 bases short, with 10 bases between. Germline V CDR1 and CDR2: GTSNPN, SVGIG (reference sequence). CDR3 bases: TGTGCCTGGAGTGTTGGGGGGGACCAGCCCCAGCATTTT. It is translated as CAWSVGGDQPQHF.

The DNA for the CDR3 is TGTGCCAGCAGCCTGGGGGCAGGGTACTCCTATAATTCACCCCTCCACTTT. Amino acids: CASSLGAGYSYNSPLHF. The V gene is TRBV11-1, the J gene TRBJ1-6; tentatively, D is TRBD1 (6 bases). The V gene lost 5 bases and the J gene lost 0 bases, with 14 bases spanning the gap. This CDR3 is 17 amino acids long. CDR1 and CDR2 (germline): SGHAT, FQDESV (reference sequence).

This clone is medium-sized (0.01 to 0.1%). The rearrangement links TRBV12-3 or TRBV12-4 to TRBJ1-1; no clear D gene. Trimming removed 6 bases from V and 4 bases from J, with 12 bases in between. The CDR3 is made up of 13 amino acids. The CDR3 here is CASSLFIGTEAFF. CDR3 bases: TGTGCCAGCAGCTTATTCATCGGCACTGAAGCTTTCTTT.

This sequence joins TRBV20-1 and TRBJ2-2, with TRBD2 matching 10 bases. The CDR3 runs to 15 residues. V was pared by 2 bases and J by 6 bases, with 6 bases of the junction left unmatched. Looked up from germline, CDR1 is DFQATT and CDR2 is SNEGSKA (reference sequence). CDR3 in amino acids: CSARPLAGVPGELFF. CDR3 nucleotides: TGCAGTGCTAGACCCCTAGCGGGAGTTCCCGGGGAGCTGTTTTTT.

This clone showed up many times. The chain couples TRBV5-1 to TRBJ1-2; D gene uncertain. Germline V gives CDR1 SGHRS, CDR2 YFSETQ. This CDR3 spans 14 amino acids. The ends were cut back, 4 bases at V and 4 bases at J, with 14 bases in the middle. The CDR3 region has the DNA TGCGCCAGCAGCGTGGACGGGCCGCTCTATGGCTACACCTTC. This codes for CASSVDGPLYGYTF. The variable domain in full, completed from reference TRBV5-1 and TRBJ1-2, reads KAGVTQTPRYLIKTRGQQVTLSCSPISGHRSVSWYQQTPGQGLQFLFEYFSETQRNKGNFPGRFSGRQFSNSRSEMNVSTLELGDSALYLCASSVDGPLYGYTFGSGTRLTVV.

This clone was recorded many times. The chain has TRBV7-2 and TRBJ2-5; TRBD2 matches 9 bases. Germline values: CDR1 SGHTA, CDR2 FQGNSA. With 6 bases clipped from V and 5 bases from J, the junction kept 10 bases outside the gene matches. The CDR3 length is 15 residues. CDR3 in amino acids: CASRPTGTSTETQYF. The DNA of the CDR3 is TGTGCCAGCAGACCTACCGGGACTAGCACGGAGACCCAGTACTTC.

This clone was counted many times. This may come from a read error, since a much larger clone is one base off. This specimen includes other DNA sequences encoding the same CDR3. The chain is built from TRBV20-1 and TRBJ1-1, with a tentative D call TRBD1 (6 bases). Germline V gene data show CDR1 as DFQATT and CDR2 as SNEGSKA (reference sequence). This CDR3 spans 17 amino acids. CDR3 DNA: TGCAGTGCTAGAGATCTAAATAGGGACAATCGGGGGACTGAAGCCTTCTTT. It specifies CSARDLNRDNRGTEAFF.